Listed below are T cell receptor beta chains from one sample, sequenced in a study of Tregs in tolerant kidney transplant recipients. Clones were sequenced by immunoSEQ multiplex PCR, and TCRdb holds only the in-frame ones, with some missing. The table lists tens of thousands of clones, roughly 90% of them singletons. Sequencing used Tregs from blood, obtained before the transplant. These receptors all come from a human donor who received a combined kidney and bone marrow transplant. The CDR3 runs from the conserved cysteine through the conserved F or W. D genes are given only for firm matches. Clone size is stated in some rows and not others, as once, few, many or a class when expanded.

V gene: TRBV10-2; clone size: -; J gene: TRBJ2-7; D gene: TRBD2; CDR3 DNA: TGCGCCAGCGCCGGGACTAGCGGGAGATACGAGCAGTACTTC; CDR3 protein: CASAGTSGRYEQYF
V gene: TRBV5-1; clone size: -; J gene: TRBJ2-6; D gene: -; CDR3 DNA: TGCGCCAGCAGCAACAGGGTCTCTGGGGCCAACGTCCTGACTTTC; CDR3 protein: CASSNRVSGANVLTF
V gene: TRBV19; clone size: -; J gene: TRBJ2-5; D gene: -; CDR3 DNA: TGTGCCAGTAGTCGGTCCACGCTGGAGACCCAGTACTTC; CDR3 protein: CASSRSTLETQYF
V gene: TRBV7-8; clone size: -; J gene: TRBJ2-7; D gene: TRBD2; CDR3 DNA: TGTGCCAGCAGCTCAGGCTGGCTCCAGCGGGAGCGATCCTACGAGCAGTACTTC; CDR3 protein: CASSSGWLQRERSYEQYF
V gene: TRBV28; clone size: -; J gene: TRBJ1-2; D gene: -; CDR3 DNA: TGTGCCAGCAGTTTACTATTGGGTGGGAGCTATGGCTACACCTTC; CDR3 protein: CASSLLLGGSYGYTF
V gene: TRBV7-8; clone size: -; J gene: TRBJ2-3; D gene: -; CDR3 DNA: TGTGCCAGCAGCTTAGACACAGATACGCAGTATTTT; CDR3 protein: CASSLDTDTQYF
V gene: TRBV6-5; clone size: -; J gene: TRBJ1-2; D gene: -; CDR3 DNA: TGTGCCAGCAGTGAAAGGGCATATGGCTACACCTTC; CDR3 protein: CASSERAYGYTF
V gene: TRBV5-1; clone size: few; J gene: TRBJ2-5; D gene: -; CDR3 DNA: TGCGCCAGCAGCTTGAGGGGGACGGCGGGAGTAAGAGAGACCCAGTACTTC; CDR3 protein: CASSLRGTAGVRETQYF
V gene: TRBV9; clone size: -; J gene: TRBJ1-1; D gene: TRBD1; CDR3 DNA: TGTGCCAGCAGCACGTCCCAGGGGGCCCGGAACACTGAAGCTTTCTTT; CDR3 protein: CASSTSQGARNTEAFF
V gene: TRBV11-2; clone size: -; J gene: TRBJ2-7; D gene: TRBD2; CDR3 DNA: TGTGCCAGCAGCCCACTAAGGCGGGGGAGCTCCTACGAGCAGTACTTC; CDR3 protein: CASSPLRRGSSYEQYF
V gene: TRBV19; clone size: -; J gene: TRBJ2-1; D gene: -; CDR3 DNA: TGTGCCAGTAGTACATTCGGGACTCCCAATGAGCAGTTCTTC; CDR3 protein: CASSTFGTPNEQFF
V gene: TRBV25-1; clone size: -; J gene: TRBJ2-3; D gene: TRBD1; CDR3 DNA: TGTGCCACTGCGACAGGGCTAGAATTCACAGATACGCAGTATTTT; CDR3 protein: CATATGLEFTDTQYF
V gene: TRBV9; clone size: few; J gene: TRBJ1-5; D gene: -; CDR3 DNA: TGTGCCAGCAGCCAGACAGGCAATAGCAATCAGCCCCAGCATTTT; CDR3 protein: CASSQTGNSNQPQHF
V gene: TRBV19; clone size: once; J gene: TRBJ1-5; D gene: -; CDR3 DNA: TGTGCCAGTACGGAGGTGTACCTGGGCATAGGTCACAATCAGCCCCAGCATTTT; CDR3 protein: CASTEVYLGIGHNQPQHF
V gene: TRBV5-1; clone size: -; J gene: TRBJ2-3; D gene: TRBD2; CDR3 DNA: TGCGCCAGCAGCCGCACTAGCGGGCGCACAGATACGCAGTATTTT; CDR3 protein: CASSRTSGRTDTQYF
V gene: TRBV6-5; clone size: -; J gene: TRBJ1-5; D gene: TRBD1; CDR3 DNA: TGTGCCAGCAGTGGGACAGGGGGCTTGAATCAGCCCCAGCATTTT; CDR3 protein: CASSGTGGLNQPQHF
V gene: TRBV10-2; clone size: once; J gene: TRBJ2-7; D gene: TRBD2; CDR3 DNA: TGCGCCAGCCTGCTCGGGGGGGGCTACGAGCAGTACTTC; CDR3 protein: CASLLGGGYEQYF
V gene: TRBV6-5; clone size: -; J gene: TRBJ2-7; D gene: -; CDR3 DNA: TGTGCCAGCAGTTACTCTAGGGCAGAACCCTACGAGCAGTACTTC; CDR3 protein: CASSYSRAEPYEQYF
V gene: TRBV6-1; clone size: -; J gene: TRBJ2-7; D gene: TRBD2; CDR3 DNA: TGTGCCAGCAGTCTTAGCGGGAGTTCGGGCGAGCAGTACTTC; CDR3 protein: CASSLSGSSGEQYF
V gene: TRBV6-6; clone size: -; J gene: TRBJ2-2; D gene: -; CDR3 DNA: TGTGCCAGCAGTGTAGGTGGGAGAGGGACCGGGGAGCTGTTTTTT; CDR3 protein: CASSVGGRGTGELFF
V gene: TRBV9; clone size: -; J gene: TRBJ2-1; D gene: TRBD2; CDR3 DNA: TGTGCCAGCAGCCGTAATAGCGGGAACTCCTACAATGAGCAGTTCTTC; CDR3 protein: CASSRNSGNSYNEQFF
V gene: TRBV5-8; clone size: -; J gene: TRBJ1-5; D gene: -; CDR3 DNA: TGTGCCAGCAGCTTACATCAGGGGCCCCAGCATTTT; CDR3 protein: CASSLHQGPQHF
V gene: TRBV4-1; clone size: -; J gene: TRBJ2-7; D gene: -; CDR3 DNA: TGCGCCAGCAGCCAAGATTTGGCAGGATCCTCCTACGAGCAGTACTTC; CDR3 protein: CASSQDLAGSSYEQYF
V gene: TRBV28; clone size: -; J gene: TRBJ1-5; D gene: -; CDR3 DNA: TGTGCCAGCAACACAGGAGGCAATCAGCCCCAGCATTTT; CDR3 protein: CASNTGGNQPQHF
V gene: TRBV7-2; clone size: once; J gene: TRBJ2-2; D gene: -; CDR3 DNA: TGTGCCAGCAGCTTACAGGGTTTTAGGGAGCTGTTTTTT; CDR3 protein: CASSLQGFRELFF
V gene: TRBV18; clone size: -; J gene: TRBJ2-1; D gene: TRBD2; CDR3 DNA: TGTGCCAGCTCCCCCGGGGAGGGCCACTACAATGAGCAGTTCTTC; CDR3 protein: CASSPGEGHYNEQFF
V gene: TRBV7-8; clone size: once; J gene: TRBJ2-7; D gene: -; CDR3 DNA: TGTGCCAGCGGCGGGAACTCCTACGAGCAGTACTTC; CDR3 protein: CASGGNSYEQYF
V gene: TRBV2; clone size: -; J gene: TRBJ1-4; D gene: -; CDR3 DNA: TGTGCCAGCAGTGAACAGGGGATGAGGGAAAAACTGTTTTTT; CDR3 protein: CASSEQGMREKLFF
V gene: TRBV18; clone size: -; J gene: TRBJ2-5; D gene: TRBD2; CDR3 DNA: TGTGCCAGCTCACCAATGGCCCCGCGCGGGGGGGAAGAGACCCAGTACTTC; CDR3 protein: CASSPMAPRGGEETQYF
V gene: TRBV28; clone size: -; J gene: TRBJ2-5; D gene: -; CDR3 DNA: TGTGCCAGCAGTTTCAGTTCGGCGGAAGAGACCCAGTACTTC; CDR3 protein: CASSFSSAEETQYF
V gene: TRBV11-2; clone size: -; J gene: TRBJ2-3; D gene: -; CDR3 DNA: TGTGCCAGCAGCTTAGTAGGGGCGGCAGATACGCAGTATTTT; CDR3 protein: CASSLVGAADTQYF